A single sample is the source of the 9 T cell receptor beta chains below, sequenced in a study of cytomegalovirus exposure and HLA in healthy donors (dated by TCRdb to 2015 to 2018). To prepare the library, the immunoSEQ multiplex PCR assay was applied. For the multiplex PCR, a mixture combining 60 forward primers for TCR Vbeta segments and 13 reverse primers for TCR Jbeta segments was used. The table comes from immuneACCESS by way of TCRdb, which keeps in-frame sequences with V and J called. Part of the clones is missing from these tables; in studies checked, under half for an unresolved V gene and the rest for unknown reasons. The sample table holds roughly 200,000 clones, of which roughly 88% were seen once. In total, the top ten clones hold 0.71% of the sample. Sample: PBMCs. The origin of the receptors is a boy aged 2-9 years in good health and CMV-seronegative.

This chain links TRBV7-9 with TRBJ2-7, with 10 bases matching TRBD2. Trimming cost V 5 bases and J 1 base; bases outside gene matches: 8. The CDR3 spans 16 residues. Germline V gene lookup returns CDR1 SEHNR and CDR2 FQNEAQ (reference sequence). The CDR3 protein is CASSDLIAGGSYEQYF. CDR3 in DNA: TGTGCCAGCAGCGACCTCATAGCGGGGGGTTCCTACGAGCAGTACTTC.

The rearrangement uses TRBV9 and TRBJ2-1, with TRBD1 matching over 8 bases. Germline V gene sequence: CDR1 SGDLS, CDR2 YYNGEE. The CDR3 runs 16 residues. J gave up 5 bases and V 4 bases, and 11 bases lay outside the gene matches. In DNA, the CDR3 is TGTGCCAGCAGCTTGATGACAGGGGCAATGGACAATGAGCAGTTCTTC. Amino acids: CASSLMTGAMDNEQFF.

The rearrangement links TRBV6-6 to TRBJ1-1, with 8 bases fitting TRBD1. Per the germline V gene, CDR1 is MNHNY and CDR2 is SVGAGI (reference sequence). The V segment lost 7 bases and the J segment 7 bases; nucleotides outside the gene matches: 11. This CDR3 spans 14 amino acids. CDR3 residues: CASNSGGAVGEAFF. The CDR3 region has the DNA TGTGCCAGCAACTCAGGGGGCGCGGTTGGTGAAGCTTTCTTT.

The chain carries TRBV6-1 and TRBJ2-4; tentatively, D is TRBD1 (5 bases). This CDR3 spans 11 amino acids. V shed 8 bases and J shed 7 bases, with 9 bases lying between them. The germline CDR1 and CDR2 sequences are MNHNS and SASEGT. CDR3 amino acids: CASFDSNIQYF. CDR3 sequence (DNA): TGTGCCAGCTTCGACAGTAACATTCAGTACTTC.

The V gene is TRBV27, the J gene TRBJ2-3, with D perhaps TRBD1 (6 bases). Germline assignment: CDR1 MNHEY and CDR2 SMNVEV (reference sequence). The CDR3 totals 16 residues. The germline V and J ends were trimmed by 0 bases and 4 bases, with 14 bases remaining between them. The CDR3 DNA is TGTGCCAGCAGTTTATCGAACAGGGTGAGCGCAGATACGCAGTATTTT. This encodes CASSLSNRVSADTQYF.

Notes on this clone: Relative to the germline gene, one junction end is altered; a read error may explain this. The chain couples TRBV7-9 to TRBJ2-5; TRBD1 might be the D (6 bases). Germline V lookup: CDR1 SEHNR, CDR2 FQNEAQ (reference sequence). This CDR3 has 15 amino acids. The CDR3 DNA follows: TGTTCCAGCAGCTTAGTGCAGGGGCCCCAAGAGACCCAGTACTTC. It codes for CSSSLVQGPQETQYF. The whole variable domain, filled in from reference TRBV7-9 and TRBJ2-5, reads DTGVSQNPRHKITKRGQNVTFRCDPISEHNRLYWYRQTLGQGPEFLTYFQNEAQLEKSRLLSDRFSAERPKGSFSTLEIQRTEQGDSAMYLCSSSLVQGPQETQYFGPGTRLLVL.

The chain recombines TRBV10-3 with TRBJ2-1, with 10 bases matching TRBD2. Germline trimming cut 9 bases from V and 6 bases from J; bases unmatched to any gene: 17. Germline V gives CDR1 ENHRY, CDR2 SYGVKD. This CDR3 spans 17 amino acids. The CDR3 coding sequence is TGTGCCATTCAAACCTGGGTAACGGGACTAGCGATCAATGAGCAGTTCTTC. Its protein product is CAIQTWVTGLAINEQFF.

V gene TRBV4-1 combines with J gene TRBJ2-7; the D gene is possibly TRBD2 (7 bases). V shed 0 bases and J shed 4 bases, with 16 bases lying between them. Germline CDR1 reads MGHRA; CDR2 reads YSYEKL. The CDR3 runs 16 residues. For the CDR3, the DNA is TGCGCCAGCAGCCAAGATCGGGGGGCTGGGGTGTACGAGCAGTACTTC. Translated: CASSQDRGAGVYEQYF.

This chain links TRBV11-2 with TRBJ2-2; D not resolved. Germline CDR1 and CDR2: SGHAT and FQNNGV. The CDR3 contains 14 residues. V lost 4 bases and J lost 4, with 10 bases in between. The CDR3 is CASSSGTRTGELFF. DNA for the CDR3: TGTGCCAGCAGCTCGGGTACGCGCACCGGGGAGCTGTTTTTT.